This section outlines one T cell receptor beta chain sequence together with its context. What it binds is unknown. Blood samples measuring around 2.4 ml were taken per donor. The data derive from a study of monozygotic twins with inflammatory bowel disease. Study-level points and caveats: Some repertoire variability may stem from patients' differing immunosuppressive treatments.

Amplification of TCRalpha and TCRbeta cDNA involved two nested PCRs that ran for about 15 and 9 cycles. One entry per CDR3 protein, without DNA, is what TCRdb gives after re-calling the 5' RACE reads. This sample's clone table lists about 450,000 distinct CDR3 sequences. The sequence derives from a human donor with ulcerative colitis or Crohn's disease, or a healthy co-twin of an affected twin (not recorded which). Sequencing input: blood.

CDR3 amino acids: CSAGLEGQETQYF. The chain couples TRBV20-1 to TRBJ2-5; TCRdb's assignment of TRBD2 cannot be checked, as there is no DNA. Germline lookup yields CDR1 DFQATT and CDR2 SNEGSKA (reference sequence). This CDR3 is built from 13 residues.